This T cell receptor (beta chain) came from a study of Ad26.COV2.S vaccination and SARS-CoV-2 variants. Study at large: The donor was enrolled in the Ad26.COV2.S arm of the COV1001 trial. Findings and limits, study-wide: Total T cell responses may have been underestimated by the TCR breadth and depth analyses. Placebo recipients and vaccine recipients were similar in non-spike TCR breadth.

Regarding treatment: around 19 received Ad26.COV2.S at low or high dose, single or two shots; a few received placebo; per-sample allocation not given. Sampling was performed 63 days after the first vaccine or placebo injection. Donation came from an adult in Boston who was aged 18-55 years. Profiling relied on immunoSEQ multiplex PCR, and the TCRdb table lists in-frame clones only, not all of them. The sample carries about 320,000 clones, over 80% recorded once. As regards this clone: Its antigen remains unidentified.

The V gene lost 0 bases and the J gene lost 9 bases, with 8 bases spanning the gap. There are 11 residues in the CDR3. Germline V gene data show CDR1 as SQVTM and CDR2 as ANQGSEA. The sample here was peripheral blood, taken in a trial of Ad26.COV2.S vaccine versus placebo. The TCR was taken from a person between 18 and 65 years old who received the Ad26.COV2.S COVID-19 vaccine or a placebo. The chain carries TRBV29-1 and TRBJ1-2; D not resolved. This CDR3 reads CSVEEAGRYTF. The CDR3 coding sequence is TGCAGCGTTGAAGAGGCTGGTCGCTACACCTTC.